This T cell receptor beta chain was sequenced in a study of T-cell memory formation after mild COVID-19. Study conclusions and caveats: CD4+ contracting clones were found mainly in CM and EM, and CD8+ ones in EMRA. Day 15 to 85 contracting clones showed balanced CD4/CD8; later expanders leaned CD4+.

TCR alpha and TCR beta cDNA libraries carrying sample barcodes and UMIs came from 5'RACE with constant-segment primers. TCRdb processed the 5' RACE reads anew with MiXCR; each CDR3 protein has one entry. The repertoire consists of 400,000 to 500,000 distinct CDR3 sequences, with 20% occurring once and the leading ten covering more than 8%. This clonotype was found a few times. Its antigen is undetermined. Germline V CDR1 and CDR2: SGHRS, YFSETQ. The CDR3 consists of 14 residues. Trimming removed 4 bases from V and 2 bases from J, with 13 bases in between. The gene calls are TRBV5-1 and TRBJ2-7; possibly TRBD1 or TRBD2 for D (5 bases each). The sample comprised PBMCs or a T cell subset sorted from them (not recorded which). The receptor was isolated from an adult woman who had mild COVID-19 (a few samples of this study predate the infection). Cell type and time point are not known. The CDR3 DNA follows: TGCGCCAGCAGCCTCGACGGGGCGGCCTACGAGCAGTACTTC. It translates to CASSLDGAAYEQYF.